Following are 25 T cell receptor beta chains from one sample sequenced in a study of CD8 T cells in ankylosing spondylitis. Overall study findings and caveats: There was a TCR beta motif, made of several highly homologous variants, that appeared characteristic of ankylosing spondylitis blood.

From the 5' RACE reads, TCRdb called clonotypes with MiXCR, one entry per CDR3 protein. The data hold more than 500,000 distinct CDR3 sequences, with under 5.5% observed a single time. Their specific antigens are unknown. Sequencing was performed on blood, either unsorted or a sorted T cell fraction (not recorded which). The origin of the receptors is a male donor with ankylosing spondylitis.

This clonotype showed up many times. The rearrangement uses TRBV18 and TRBJ2-3, with D unclear. V shed 8 bases and J shed 5 bases, with 11 bases lying between them. The CDR3 has 12 amino acids. The germline gives CDR1 KGHSH, CDR2 LQKENI. CDR3 region: CASSPLGDTQYF. The CDR3 DNA follows: TGTGCCAGCAGCCCCTTGGGAGATACGCAGTATTTT.

This sequence joins TRBV6-5 and TRBJ2-7, with 8 bases matching TRBD1. This CDR3 is built from 14 residues. Germline V gene lookup returns CDR1 MNHEY and CDR2 SVGAGI. V gave up 4 bases and J gave up 5 bases; unmatched junction bases: 7. CDR3 in amino acids: CASSSTGDSHEQYF. For the CDR3, the DNA is TGTGCCAGCAGTTCGACAGGGGATTCGCACGAGCAGTACTTC.

The genes are TRBV19 and TRBJ2-1, with 7 bases fitting TRBD2. Trimming took 8 bases from V and 0 from J; bases not matched to a gene: 7. CDR3 length: 15 residues. Germline CDR1 is LNHDA and CDR2 is SQIVND (reference sequence). The CDR3 DNA reads TGTGCCAGTTGTCAAGGCGGGAGCTCCTACAATGAGCAGTTCTTC. The encoded protein is CASCQGGSSYNEQFF.

This clonotype occurred many times. V usage is TRBV20-1 and J usage is TRBJ1-4; possible D gene TRBD1, 6 bases. The CDR3 is made up of 13 amino acids. Germline V gives CDR1 DFQATT, CDR2 SNEGSKA (reference sequence). V lost 6 bases and J 7 bases, leaving 15 bases between the germline ends. The CDR3 protein is CSAGRLTGEKLFF. The DNA for the CDR3 is TGCAGTGCCGGAAGACTGACAGGTGAAAAACTGTTTTTT.

This clonotype was observed many times. The chain carries TRBV7-9 and TRBJ1-2, with a possible D match to TRBD1 (5 bases). The CDR3 is 16 amino acids. Trimming pared 3 bases from V and 2 bases from J, leaving 16 bases between. Germline V CDR1 and CDR2: SEHNR, FQNEAQ (reference sequence). CDR3 sequence: CASSLPLVGTNYGYTF. In DNA, the CDR3 is TGTGCCAGCAGCTTGCCTCTGGTGGGGACGAACTATGGCTACACCTTC. Full variable domain (remainder filled in from reference TRBV7-9 and TRBJ1-2): DTGVSQNPRHKITKRGQNVTFRCDPISEHNRLYWYRQTLGQGPEFLTYFQNEAQLEKSRLLSDRFSAERPKGSFSTLEIQRTEQGDSAMYLCASSLPLVGTNYGYTFGSGTRLTVV.

Many counts were recorded for this clonotype. For the CDR3, the DNA is TGCAGTGCTCTCACTAGCGGGAGACGAGAGCAGTACTTC. Translated, it gives CSALTSGRREQYF. This chain links TRBV20-1 with TRBJ2-7; 11 nucleotides match TRBD2. CDR3 length equals 13 residues. The germline V gene has CDR1 DFQATT and CDR2 SNEGSKA (reference sequence). V trimming: 5 bases; J trimming: 7 bases; junction bases outside the gene matches: 7.

This clonotype was counted at least ten times. This chain joins TRBV5-1 and TRBJ2-1; 8 positions agree with TRBD2. Germline assignment: CDR1 SGHRS and CDR2 YFSETQ. The CDR3 totals 17 residues. J lost 5 bases, V lost 2 bases, and 12 bases had no gene match. The CDR3 DNA is TGCGCCAGCAGCTTACAGCGGGGGTCCATTACCGACAATGAGCAGTTCTTC. It specifies CASSLQRGSITDNEQFF.

The rearrangement joins TRBV27 to TRBJ2-7; TRBD1 agrees at 8 bases. The length of the CDR3 is 15 residues. Per the germline V gene, CDR1 is MNHEY and CDR2 is SMNVEV (reference sequence). V was pared by 4 bases and J by 4 bases, with 9 bases of the junction left unmatched. This chain's CDR3 is CASSSPGRGPYEQYF. The CDR3 DNA reads as TGTGCCAGCAGTTCCCCCGGCAGGGGGCCATACGAGCAGTACTTC.

This clonotype was picked up a small number of times. The chain employs TRBV5-1 and TRBJ1-2; TRBD1 might be the D (6 bases). V was pared by 2 bases and J by 0 bases, with 11 bases between. This CDR3 region has 15 residues. Germline V gene lookup returns CDR1 SGHRS and CDR2 YFSETQ. The CDR3 DNA sequence: TGCGCCAGCAGCTTCGGACAGACTCCTAACTATGGCTACACCTTC. Protein sequence: CASSFGQTPNYGYTF.

This clonotype was detected many times. CDR3 nucleotide sequence: TGCGCCAGCAGCATAAGGGGTGAGGCCTACGAGCAGTACTTC. Protein sequence: CASSIRGEAYEQYF. This rearrangement joins TRBV5-1 to TRBJ2-7; a possible D gene is TRBD1 (5 bases). The CDR3 is 14 amino acids. CDR1 is SGHRS, CDR2 YFSETQ, per germline. V was cut by 4 bases and J by 2 bases, with 13 bases left in between. The variable domain in full, with the rest retrieved from reference TRBV5-1 and TRBJ2-7, is KAGVTQTPRYLIKTRGQQVTLSCSPISGHRSVSWYQQTPGQGLQFLFEYFSETQRNKGNFPGRFSGRQFSNSRSEMNVSTLELGDSALYLCASSIRGEAYEQYFGPGTRLTVT.

This clonotype was counted many times. V usage is TRBV5-1 and J usage is TRBJ2-2; the D is unclear. Trimming pared 7 bases from V and 0 bases from J, leaving 13 bases between. Germline lookup yields CDR1 SGHRS and CDR2 YFSETQ. CDR3 length: 15 residues. CDR3 loop: CASSAFGANTGELFF. The CDR3 nucleotides read TGCGCCAGCTCGGCCTTCGGCGCGAACACCGGGGAGCTGTTTTTT.

A few counts support this clonotype. The V gene is TRBV4-3, the J gene TRBJ2-7; TRBD2 might be the D (6 bases). CDR1 and CDR2 from the germline V gene are LGHNA and YSLEER. This CDR3 has 16 amino acids. Trimming pared 0 bases from V and 3 bases from J, leaving 15 bases between. In DNA, the CDR3 is TGCGCCAGCAGCCAAGATTTTCCTAGCGCCTACTACGAGCAGTACTTC. As protein: CASSQDFPSAYYEQYF.

In this sample, this clonotype turned up many times. This sequence joins TRBV5-1 and TRBJ2-5; 8 nucleotides match TRBD2. V lost 4 bases, J lost 2 bases, and 7 bases stayed unmatched. Germline assignment: CDR1 SGHRS and CDR2 YFSETQ. The length of the CDR3 is 15 residues. The CDR3 here is CASSPRLARQETQYF. The CDR3 DNA is TGCGCCAGCAGCCCGAGACTAGCGCGACAAGAGACCCAGTACTTC.

This clonotype was seen at least ten times. Germline is not matched at one junction end, which may reflect a read error. The CDR3 here is CASSARTGEGSLAF. CDR3 nucleotides: TGTGCCAGCAGCGCACGGACAGGGGAGGGTTCCCTCGCCTTT. The chain uses TRBV7-9 and TRBJ1-6; TRBD1 matches at 9 bases. CDR1 is SEHNR, CDR2 FQNEAQ, per germline (reference sequence). The CDR3 has 14 residues.

In this sample, this clonotype turned up many times. The chain is built from TRBV6-1 and TRBJ1-4; no reliable D call. The CDR3 covers 14 residues. Germline V CDR1 and CDR2: MNHNS, SASEGT. Trimming cost V 8 bases and J 3 bases, with 13 bases left between them. CDR3 DNA sequence: TGTGCCAGCCAAGGGTGGGGAGCTAATGAAAAACTGTTTTTT. It codes for CASQGWGANEKLFF.

V and J are TRBV6-2 or TRBV6-3 and TRBJ1-4, with 7 bases that match TRBD1. The V segment lost 2 bases and the J segment 7 bases; nucleotides outside the gene matches: 7. Germline V lookup: CDR1 MNHEY, CDR2 SVGEGT. The CDR3 is 15 residues long. CDR3 DNA: TGTGCCAGCAGTTACGACGACAGGGTTGGTGAAAAACTGTTTTTT. This translates into CASSYDDRVGEKLFF.

This clonotype occurred many times. The V gene is TRBV20-1, the J gene TRBJ2-5; TRBD1 or TRBD2 may be the D gene (5 bases each). CDR1 DFQATT and CDR2 SNEGSKA come from the germline V gene (reference sequence). V was trimmed by 5 bases and J by 2 bases, leaving 12 bases between them. The CDR3 totals 13 residues. CDR3 DNA sequence: TGCAGTGCTCAACCGGGGCCACAAGAGACCCAGTACTTC. Protein: CSAQPGPQETQYF.

Ten or more counts support this clonotype. The CDR3 nucleotides are TGTGCCAGCAGTTACGGGGGGGGAGATCAGCCCCAGCATTTT. Its translation is CASSYGGGDQPQHF. The rearrangement joins TRBV6-5 to TRBJ1-5; possibly TRBD1 for D (5 bases). The CDR3 sequence is 14 residues long. Between the trimmed V and J ends, which lost 2 bases and 5 bases, there was a span of 10 bases. Germline lookup yields CDR1 MNHEY and CDR2 SVGAGI.

This clonotype was seen many times. The chain recombines TRBV5-6 with TRBJ1-4; D is possibly TRBD1 (6 bases). Looked up from germline, CDR1 is SGHDT and CDR2 is YYEEEE. V was clipped by 0 bases and J by 8 bases, with 14 bases between them. The CDR3 has 15 amino acids. CDR3 DNA sequence: TGTGCCAGCAGCTTGGCCTGGGGGGCGCAGGAAAAACTGTTTTTT. It codes for CASSLAWGAQEKLFF.

This clonotype was seen a handful of times. The chain combines TRBV20-1 with TRBJ1-6; D is perhaps TRBD1 (5 bases). The CDR3 has 17 residues. V lost 0 bases to trimming and J lost 3 bases, with 15 bases between them. The germline gives CDR1 DFQATT, CDR2 SNEGSKA (reference sequence). The CDR3 nucleotides read TGCAGTGCTAGAGATCTGACTGGGGCGTTCTATAATTCACCCCTCCACTTT. This translates into CSARDLTGAFYNSPLHF.

This clonotype was counted a few times. The V gene is TRBV29-1, the J gene TRBJ1-1; weak D call: TRBD1 (5 bases). This CDR3 contains 11 residues. The V end lost 6 bases, the J end lost 3 bases, and 8 bases lay between the germline ends. Germline-derived CDR1 and CDR2 are SQVTM and ANQGSEA. The CDR3 coding sequence is TGCAGCGTACAGGCTTACACTGAAGCTTTCTTT. Amino acids: CSVQAYTEAFF.

This clonotype was recorded many times. The junction shows a germline mismatch at one end, possibly a read error. V is TRBV29-1 and J is TRBJ1-6; D uncertain. From germline, CDR1 is SQVTM and CDR2 ANQGSEA. CDR3 length: 13 residues. The CDR3 coding sequence is TGCAGCGTCGAAGGTCATTTACGTTCACCCCTCCACTTT. It is translated as CSVEGHLRSPLHF.

This clonotype was picked up many times. The chain employs TRBV6-5 and TRBJ1-1, with unresolved D. The CDR3 extends over 14 amino acids. Trimming removed 2 bases at V and 4 bases at J, with 11 bases between. CDR1 MNHEY and CDR2 SVGAGI come from the germline V gene. The CDR3 reads CASSYVRASTEAFF. The CDR3 DNA is TGTGCCAGCAGTTACGTGAGGGCGAGCACTGAAGCTTTCTTT.

This clonotype was picked up many times. CDR3 sequence reads: CASRSTGGQAFF. CDR3 sequence (DNA): TGTGCCAGCAGGTCTACTGGGGGCCAAGCTTTCTTT. The chain links TRBV6-2 or TRBV6-3 to TRBJ1-1; D perhaps matches TRBD1 (6 bases). Germline V gene sequence: CDR1 MNHEY, CDR2 SVGEGT. V lost 6 bases and J 9 bases, leaving 14 bases between the germline ends. The CDR3 runs to 12 residues.

This clonotype occurred a few times. Written as DNA, the CDR3 is TGCAGCGTCATAGGGACTAGCGGGGCCGTGGATACGCAGTATTTT. As protein: CSVIGTSGAVDTQYF. The chain carries TRBV29-1 and TRBJ2-3, with TRBD2 matching over 13 bases. CDR1 and CDR2 from the germline V gene are SQVTM and ANQGSEA. The CDR3 covers 15 residues. The V and J ends lost 6 bases and 6 bases, in that order; junction bases with no gene match: 9.